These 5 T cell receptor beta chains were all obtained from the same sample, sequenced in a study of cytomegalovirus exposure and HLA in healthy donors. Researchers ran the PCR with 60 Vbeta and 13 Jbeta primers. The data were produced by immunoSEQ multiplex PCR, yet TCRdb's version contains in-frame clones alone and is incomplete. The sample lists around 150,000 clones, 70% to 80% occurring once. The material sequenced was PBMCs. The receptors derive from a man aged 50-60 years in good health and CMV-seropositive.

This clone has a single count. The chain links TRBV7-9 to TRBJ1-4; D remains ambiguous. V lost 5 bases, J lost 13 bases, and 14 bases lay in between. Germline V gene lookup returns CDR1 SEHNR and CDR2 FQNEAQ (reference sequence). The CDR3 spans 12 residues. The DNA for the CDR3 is TGTGCCAGCAGCCCCCCTAGCGAGACACTGTTTTTT. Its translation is CASSPPSETLFF.

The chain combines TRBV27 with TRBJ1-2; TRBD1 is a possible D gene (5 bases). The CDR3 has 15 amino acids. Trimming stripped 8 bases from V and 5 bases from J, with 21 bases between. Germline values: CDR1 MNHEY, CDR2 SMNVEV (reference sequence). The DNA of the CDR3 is TGTGCCAGCCGGGACGGACTTTGGGGACTATATGGCTACACCTTC. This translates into CASRDGLWGLYGYTF.

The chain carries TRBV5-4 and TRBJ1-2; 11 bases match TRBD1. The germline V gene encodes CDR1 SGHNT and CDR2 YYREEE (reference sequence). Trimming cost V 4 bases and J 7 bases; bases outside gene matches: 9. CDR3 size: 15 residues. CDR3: CASSRPGTGGGGYTF. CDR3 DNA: TGTGCCAGCAGCAGACCAGGGACAGGGGGTGGTGGCTACACCTTC.

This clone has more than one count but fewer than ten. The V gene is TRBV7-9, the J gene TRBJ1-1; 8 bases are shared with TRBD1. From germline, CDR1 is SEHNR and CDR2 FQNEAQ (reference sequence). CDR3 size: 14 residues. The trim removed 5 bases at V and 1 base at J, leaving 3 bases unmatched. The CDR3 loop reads CASSITGGNTEAFF. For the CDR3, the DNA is TGTGCCAGCAGCATCACAGGGGGGAACACTGAAGCTTTCTTT.

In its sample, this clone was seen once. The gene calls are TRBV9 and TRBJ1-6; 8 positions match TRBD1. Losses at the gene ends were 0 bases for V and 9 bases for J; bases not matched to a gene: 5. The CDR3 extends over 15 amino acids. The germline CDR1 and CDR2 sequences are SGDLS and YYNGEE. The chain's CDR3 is CASSVGQGARSPLHF. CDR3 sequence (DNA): TGTGCCAGCAGCGTAGGTCAGGGGGCGCGTTCACCCCTCCACTTT.